This T cell receptor (beta chain) came from a study of CD8 T cells in Susac syndrome. CDR3 length: 16 amino acids. CDR1 and CDR2 (germline): LGHNA, YSLEER. V lost 4 bases and J 5 bases, leaving 17 bases between the germline ends. The table lists this clonotype with a count of one. Reverse transcription of roughly 0.5 to 1 ug RNA was performed with random hexamers. TCRdb re-called the immunoSEQ multiplex PCR reads with MiXCR, one entry per CDR3 protein. The repertoire has about 300,000 distinct CDR3 sequences, 85% of them found once; the top ten carry roughly 0.21%. Sequencing input: CD8+ T cells from PBMCs. The chain links TRBV4-3 to TRBJ1-4; no clear D gene. The sequence was obtained from a human donor with multiple sclerosis. CDR3: CASSRLTLQENEKLFF. The CDR3 nucleotides read TGCGCCAGCAGCCGGCTAACCCTCCAGGAAAATGAAAAACTGTTTTTT.